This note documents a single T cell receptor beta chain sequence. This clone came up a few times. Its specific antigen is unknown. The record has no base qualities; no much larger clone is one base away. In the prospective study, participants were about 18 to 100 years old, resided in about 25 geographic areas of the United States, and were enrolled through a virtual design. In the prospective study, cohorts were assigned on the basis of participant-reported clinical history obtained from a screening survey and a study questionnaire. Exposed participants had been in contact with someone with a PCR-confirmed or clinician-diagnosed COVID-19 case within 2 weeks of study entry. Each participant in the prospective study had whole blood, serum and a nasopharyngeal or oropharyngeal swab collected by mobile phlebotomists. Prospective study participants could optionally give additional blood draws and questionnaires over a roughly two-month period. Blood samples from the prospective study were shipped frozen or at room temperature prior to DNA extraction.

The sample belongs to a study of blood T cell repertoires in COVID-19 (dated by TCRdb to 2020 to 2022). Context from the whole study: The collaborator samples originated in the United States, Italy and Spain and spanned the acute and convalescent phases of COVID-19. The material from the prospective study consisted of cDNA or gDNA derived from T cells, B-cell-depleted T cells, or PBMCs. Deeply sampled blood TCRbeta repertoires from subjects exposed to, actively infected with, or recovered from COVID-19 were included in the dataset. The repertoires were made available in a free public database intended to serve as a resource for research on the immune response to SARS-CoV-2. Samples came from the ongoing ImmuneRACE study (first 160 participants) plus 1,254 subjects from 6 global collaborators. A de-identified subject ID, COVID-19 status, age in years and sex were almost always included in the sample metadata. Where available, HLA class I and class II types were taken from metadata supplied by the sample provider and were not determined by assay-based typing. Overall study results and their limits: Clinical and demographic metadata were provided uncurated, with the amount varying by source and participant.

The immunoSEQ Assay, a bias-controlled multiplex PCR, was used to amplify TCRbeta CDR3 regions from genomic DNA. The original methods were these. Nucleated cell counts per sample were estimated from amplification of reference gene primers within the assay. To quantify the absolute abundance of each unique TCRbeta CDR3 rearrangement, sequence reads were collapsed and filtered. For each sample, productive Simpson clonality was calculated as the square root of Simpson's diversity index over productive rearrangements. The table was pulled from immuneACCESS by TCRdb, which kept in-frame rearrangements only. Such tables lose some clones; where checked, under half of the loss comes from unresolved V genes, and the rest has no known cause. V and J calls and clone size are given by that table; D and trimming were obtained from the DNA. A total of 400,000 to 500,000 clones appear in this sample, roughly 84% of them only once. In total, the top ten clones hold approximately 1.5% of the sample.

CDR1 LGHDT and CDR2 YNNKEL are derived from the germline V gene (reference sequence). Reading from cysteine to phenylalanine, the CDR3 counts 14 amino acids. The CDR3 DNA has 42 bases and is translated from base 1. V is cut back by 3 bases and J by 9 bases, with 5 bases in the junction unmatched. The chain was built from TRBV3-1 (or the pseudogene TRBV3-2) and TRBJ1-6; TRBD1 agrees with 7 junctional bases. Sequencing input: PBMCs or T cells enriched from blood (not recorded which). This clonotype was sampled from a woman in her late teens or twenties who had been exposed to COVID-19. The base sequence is TGTGCCAGCAGCCAGCGGGACAGTAGTTCACCCCTCCACTTT. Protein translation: CASSQRDSSSPLHF.